This TCR beta chain was profiled in a study of human T cells and chemical hapten exposure. On the study more broadly: Donors were sensitized with 2% DPC on the upper inner arm. Patients received weekly diphenylcyclopropenone doses to the scalp throughout the roughly 23-week study. The study, taken as a whole, reports: Donors had alopecia, so their immune response may differ from healthy people's.

TCRdb independently ran MiXCR on the RACE reads; one entry per CDR3 protein. The sample contains 35,000 to 50,000 distinct CDR3 sequences, over 9.5% of which appear only once. This clonotype is medium-sized (0.01 to 0.1%) by share. Its antigen remains unknown. Trimming removed 8 bases at V and 0 bases at J, with 14 bases between. Germline assignment: CDR1 SGHVS and CDR2 FNYEAQ. This CDR3 region has 14 residues. Time point reported: pre-sensitization, week 0. Treatment denoted: therapeutic diphenylcyclopropenone sensitization with weekly scalp DPC. Prior to application of each patch test, blood was drawn.

V and J are TRBV7-6 and TRBJ2-7; no reliable D call. The sample here was whole blood, taken in connection with sensitization to the hapten diphenylcyclopropenone (DPC). The receptor's source is a young man with alopecia areata. Some clones in this sample may be carry-over from other donors' samples. CDR3 loop: CASQYLALSYEQYV. CDR3 DNA: TGTGCCAGCCAGTATCTTGCCCTCTCCTACGAGCAGTACGTC.